This TCR beta chain appears in the sequencing data of a study of blood T cell repertoires in COVID-19. This clone has just a few counts. Individuals aged about 18 to 89 years were recruited from about two dozen US areas. CDR1 is SGHDT, CDR2 YYEEEE, per germline. The CDR3 has 13 amino acids. Trimming took 3 bases from V and 6 from J, leaving 12 bases between them. The protocol was immunoSEQ multiplex PCR, while the TCRdb copy is restricted to in-frame clones and leaves out a portion. This sample has about 220,000 clones; 75% to 90% occur once, and the top ten carry about 4%. The chain employs TRBV5-6 and TRBJ1-1, with D unresolved. The sample was PBMCs or T cells enriched from blood (not recorded which). The source is a woman aged 40 to 55 with acute COVID-19. This CDR3 is CASSSYGVPEAFF. Here the CDR3 DNA reads TGTGCCAGCAGCTCTTACGGGGTTCCTGAAGCTTTCTTT.